Each of the 8 T cell receptor beta chains below was sequenced from the same sample in a study of shared clonotypes between healthy human individuals. Clones were read by immunoSEQ multiplex PCR, and TCRdb kept only the in-frame ones, dropping some. The data show 1.6 million or so clones, roughly 96% seen once. Sequencing was done on a sample of naive CD4+ T cells sorted from blood. Subset given: CD45RA+ positively selected. These receptors were obtained from a man between 25 and 39 years old in good health.

V and J are TRBV14 and TRBJ2-5, with 10 bases identical to TRBD1. CDR3 size: 15 residues. CDR1 and CDR2 (germline): SGHDN, FVKESK. Losses at the gene ends were 3 bases for V and 5 bases for J; bases not matched to a gene: 6. The CDR3 DNA reads TGTGCCAGCAGCCAGAGGGACAGGGGCAGGGAGACCCAGTACTTC. Its translation: CASSQRDRGRETQYF.

This chain uses TRBV5-1 with TRBJ2-2, with unresolved D. This CDR3 is built from 11 residues. CDR1 is SGHRS, CDR2 YFSETQ, per germline. V was trimmed by 0 bases and J by 11 bases, leaving 5 bases between them. The CDR3 DNA is TGCGCCAGCAGCTTGGCCCTCGAGCTGTTTTTT. Translated: CASSLALELFF.

The CDR3 loop reads CASSQSGTLPYEQYF. CDR3 DNA: TGTGCCAGCAGCCAAAGCGGGACTCTTCCCTACGAGCAGTACTTC. This chain joins TRBV11-2 and TRBJ2-7; TRBD2 matches 7 bases. V lost 5 bases, J lost 2 bases, and 9 bases stayed unmatched. Germline lookup yields CDR1 SGHAT and CDR2 FQNNGV. The length of the CDR3 is 15 residues.

The chain has TRBV28 and TRBJ1-5; the match to TRBD1 covers 9 bases. The CDR3 sequence is 16 residues long. Germline CDR1 is MDHEN and CDR2 is SYDVKM. Trimming at V came to 3 bases and at J to 7 bases, leaving 10 bases not matched to a gene. The DNA of the CDR3 is TGTGCCAGCAGTTTCGATTTTGGGACAGGGCACCAGCCCCAGCATTTT. It encodes CASSFDFGTGHQPQHF.

V and J are TRBV11-3 and TRBJ2-5; D may correspond to TRBD1 or TRBD2 (5 bases each). The CDR3 is made up of 13 amino acids. V was pared by 0 bases and J by 7 bases, with 9 bases between. Looked up from germline, CDR1 is SGHNT and CDR2 is YENEEA. CDR3 residues: CASSLDLRGTQYF. The CDR3 DNA reads TGTGCCAGCAGCTTAGATCTGAGGGGGACCCAGTACTTC.

The rearrangement uses TRBV2 and TRBJ2-3, with D unresolved. This CDR3 has 13 residues. V lost 9 bases, J lost 3 bases, and 13 bases lay in between. Germline V lookup: CDR1 SNHLY, CDR2 FYNNEI. The CDR3 here is CASDNLFTDTQYF. As DNA, the CDR3 is TGTGCCAGTGATAACCTCTTTACAGATACGCAGTATTTT.

This rearrangement joins TRBV28 to TRBJ1-2; D is unresolved. Germline V CDR1 and CDR2: MDHEN, SYDVKM. Between the trimmed V and J ends, which lost 6 bases and 0 bases, there was a span of 8 bases. CDR3 length: 13 residues. This chain's CDR3 is CASRALTNYGYTF. Written as DNA, the CDR3 is TGTGCCAGCAGGGCCCTGACTAACTATGGCTACACCTTC.

This clone was counted once. V usage is TRBV2 and J usage is TRBJ2-5; unclear D gene. Germline V gene data show CDR1 as SNHLY and CDR2 as FYNNEI. The CDR3 is 11 residues long. Trimming removed 9 bases from V and 4 bases from J, with 9 bases in between. As DNA, the CDR3 is TGTGCCAGTGGGGAAGGAGAGACCCAGTACTTC. This gives the protein CASGEGETQYF.